This passage covers 5 T cell receptor beta chains from one sample sequenced in a study of control samples from healthy donors and cancer patients. Clones were sequenced by immunoSEQ multiplex PCR, and TCRdb holds only the in-frame ones, with some missing. The profile covers over 85,000 clones, with 93% appearing a single time and nearly 1.5% taken by the ten largest. Sequenced input: blood. The source of these receptors is a woman in her 30s in good health.

The chain is built from TRBV3-1 (or the pseudogene TRBV3-2) and TRBJ2-1, with no clear D. The CDR3 length is 17 residues. Between the trimmed V and J ends, which lost 1 base and 0 bases, there was a span of 13 bases. The germline V gene has CDR1 LGHDT and CDR2 YNNKEL (reference sequence). The CDR3 loop reads CASSQGGTMSSYNEQFF. The CDR3 region has the DNA TGTGCCAGCAGCCAAGGAGGAACTATGAGCTCCTACAATGAGCAGTTCTTC.

V usage is TRBV2 and J usage is TRBJ1-2; D is unclear. Germline lookup yields CDR1 SNHLY and CDR2 FYNNEI. This CDR3 region has 14 residues. V lost 3 bases and J lost 2, with 10 bases in between. CDR3 DNA sequence: TGTGCCAGCAGTGACCAGAGTGGAAACTATGGCTACACCTTC. Translated, it gives CASSDQSGNYGYTF.

The chain carries TRBV27 and TRBJ1-4; the D gene is possibly TRBD1 (5 bases). The ends were cut back, 5 bases at V and 8 bases at J, with 12 bases in the middle. This CDR3 is built from 13 residues. Germline V gene data show CDR1 as MNHEY and CDR2 as SMNVEV (reference sequence). The CDR3 region is CASSQLAGEKLFF. CDR3 nucleotides: TGTGCCAGCAGTCAGTTGGCAGGGGAAAAACTGTTTTTT.

This clone was recorded once. The chain is built from TRBV7-9 and TRBJ2-1, with 9 bases lining up with TRBD2. J lost 8 bases, V lost 3 bases, and 14 bases had no gene match. This CDR3 region has 17 residues. Looked up from germline, CDR1 is SEHNR and CDR2 is FQNEAQ (reference sequence). The CDR3 here is CASSLTLGREGRDEQFF. The CDR3 DNA follows: TGTGCCAGCAGCTTGACTCTCGGGCGGGAGGGTCGCGATGAGCAGTTCTTC.

This sequence joins TRBV6-4 and TRBJ2-5, with D uncertain. Germline CDR1 reads MRHNA; CDR2 reads SNTAGT. Trimming stripped 0 bases from V and 1 base from J, with 9 bases between. This CDR3 region has 15 residues. CDR3 amino acids: CASSDSGTFQETQYF. The CDR3 nucleotides read TGTGCCAGCAGTGACTCTGGCACGTTCCAAGAGACCCAGTACTTC.